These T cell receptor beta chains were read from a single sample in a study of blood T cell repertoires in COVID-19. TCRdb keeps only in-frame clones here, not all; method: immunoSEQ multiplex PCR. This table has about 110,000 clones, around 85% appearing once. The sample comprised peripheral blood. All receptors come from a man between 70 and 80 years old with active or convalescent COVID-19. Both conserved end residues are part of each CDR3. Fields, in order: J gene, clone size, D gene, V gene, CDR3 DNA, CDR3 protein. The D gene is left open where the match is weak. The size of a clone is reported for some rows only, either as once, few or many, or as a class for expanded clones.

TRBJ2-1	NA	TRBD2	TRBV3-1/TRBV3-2	TGTGCCAGCAGCTTTCTAGCGGCGGGTAATGAGCAGTTCTTC	CASSFLAAGNEQFF
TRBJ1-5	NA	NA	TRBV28	TGTGCCACCTTTGCAGCGAATCAGCCCCAGCATTTT	CATFAANQPQHF
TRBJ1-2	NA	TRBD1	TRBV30	TGTGCCTGGAGAACAGGGGTTAACTATGGCTACACCTTC	CAWRTGVNYGYTF
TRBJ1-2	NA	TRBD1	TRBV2	TGTGCCAGAGGGACAGGGGGGACCCTAAACTATGGCTACACCTTC	CARGTGGTLNYGYTF
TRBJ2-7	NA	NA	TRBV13	TGTGCCAGCACCCGACAAACAGGGCCCCTCTCCTACGAGCAGTACTTC	CASTRQTGPLSYEQYF
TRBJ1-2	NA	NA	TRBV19	TGTGCCAGTAGTAACAGGGCGGATGGCTACACCTTC	CASSNRADGYTF
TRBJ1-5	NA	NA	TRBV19	TGTGCCAGTCGCCCGGGGGGGCCCTATAGCAATCAGCCCCAGCATTTT	CASRPGGPYSNQPQHF
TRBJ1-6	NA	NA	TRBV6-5	TGTGCCACCGCTGACCCGGGAGCACTTTCACCCCTCCACTTT	CATADPGALSPLHF
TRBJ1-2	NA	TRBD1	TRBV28	TGTGCCAGCAGCCACTCAGGACAGGGAACCTATGGCTACACCTTC	CASSHSGQGTYGYTF
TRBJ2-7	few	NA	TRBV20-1	TGCAGTGCTGACGGGGCCTACGAGCAGTACTTC	CSADGAYEQYF
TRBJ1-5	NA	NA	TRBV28	TGTGCCAGCAGCACTACTCAGGGGTCTCAGCCCCAGCATTTT	CASSTTQGSQPQHF
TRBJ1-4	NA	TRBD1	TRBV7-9	TGTGCCAGCAGCTTAACAGGGGAACCTAATGAAAAACTGTTTTTT	CASSLTGEPNEKLFF
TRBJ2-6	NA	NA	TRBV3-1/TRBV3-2	TGTGCCAGCAGCCAATTTCAGGGTAGCGTCCTGACTTTC	CASSQFQGSVLTF
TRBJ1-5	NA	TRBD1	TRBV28	TGTGCCAGCAGTACCCGGACAGGGGATCTCAATCAGCCCCAGCATTTT	CASSTRTGDLNQPQHF
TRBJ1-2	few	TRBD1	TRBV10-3	TGTGCCATCCGTAGTGGGGGACAGGGAGAGCTCTATGGCTACACCTTC	CAIRSGGQGELYGYTF
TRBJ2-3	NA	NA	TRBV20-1	TGCAGTGCTAGCCCGGCAGATACGCAGTATTTT	CSASPADTQYF
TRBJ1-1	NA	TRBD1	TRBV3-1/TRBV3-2	TGTGCCAGCAGCCAGAGGGACAGGGTGAACACTGAAGCTTTCTTT	CASSQRDRVNTEAFF
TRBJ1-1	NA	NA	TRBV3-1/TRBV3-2	TGTGCCAGCAGCTACCGTTTAGGCGGGGGGAACACTGAAGCTTTCTTT	CASSYRLGGGNTEAFF
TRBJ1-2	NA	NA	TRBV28	TGTGCCAGCAGTTTAAAGGCTTGGAGGGGCTACACCTTC	CASSLKAWRGYTF
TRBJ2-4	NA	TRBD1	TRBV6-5	TGTGCCAGCAGCCCCGGACAGGGAGCAGGCATTCAGTACTTC	CASSPGQGAGIQYF
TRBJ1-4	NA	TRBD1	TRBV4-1	TGCGCCAGCAGCCTATATCAGGGGGCGGCTAATGAAAAACTGTTTTTT	CASSLYQGAANEKLFF
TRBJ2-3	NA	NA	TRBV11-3	TGTGCCAGCAGCATTAGCGGTAGCACAGATACGCAGTATTTT	CASSISGSTDTQYF
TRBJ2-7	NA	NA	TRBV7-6	TGTGCCAGCAGCCCGGGACACCTATCCTACGAGCAGTACTTC	CASSPGHLSYEQYF
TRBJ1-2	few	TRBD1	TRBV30	TGTGCCTTCAACTCTCAGACAGGGTCTTTTGGCTACACCTTC	CAFNSQTGSFGYTF
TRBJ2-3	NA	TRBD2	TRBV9	TGTGCCAGCAGCGTTACTAGCGGGGGCACAGATACGCAGTATTTT	CASSVTSGGTDTQYF
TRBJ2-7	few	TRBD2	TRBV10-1	TGCGCCAGCAGTGAGGAGGGACTAGCCTACGAGCAGTACTTC	CASSEEGLAYEQYF
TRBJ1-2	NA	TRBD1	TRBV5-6	TGTGCCAGCAGCTTGGGAGGGGGCAATGGCTACACCTTC	CASSLGGGNGYTF
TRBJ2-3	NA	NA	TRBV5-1	TGCGCCAGCAGCTTCGGTAGCACAGATACGCAGTATTTT	CASSFGSTDTQYF
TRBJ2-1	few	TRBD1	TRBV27	TGTGCCAGCAGTTTAATCGGACAGGGCAGGAATGAGCAGTTCTTC	CASSLIGQGRNEQFF
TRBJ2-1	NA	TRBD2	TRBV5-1	TGCGCCAGCAGCTTGGTAGGACTAGCGGGAGGTTCGAATGAGCAGTTCTTC	CASSLVGLAGGSNEQFF
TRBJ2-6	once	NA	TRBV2	TGTGCCAGCAGTGAGACATTCTCTGGGGCCAACGTCCTGACTTTC	CASSETFSGANVLTF
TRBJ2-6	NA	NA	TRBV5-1	TGCGCCAGCAGCTTGATCAGCTCTGGGGCCAACGTCCTGACTTTC	CASSLISSGANVLTF
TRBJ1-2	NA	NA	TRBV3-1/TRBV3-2	TGTGCCAGCAGCGACTGGGGGGAGGACTATGGCTACACCTTC	CASSDWGEDYGYTF
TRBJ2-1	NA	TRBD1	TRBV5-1	TGCGCCAGCCTTCCAGCTTCCGGGACAGGGGGCCTTTTATACAATGAGCAGTTCTTC	CASLPASGTGGLLYNEQFF
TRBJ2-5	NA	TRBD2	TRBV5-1	TGCGCCAGCAGCCTGGGACTAGCGGGTCAAGAGACCCAGTACTTC	CASSLGLAGQETQYF
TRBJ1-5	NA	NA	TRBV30	TGTGCCTGGAGTGGGGGGGGTGGACAGCCCCAGCATTTT	CAWSGGGGQPQHF
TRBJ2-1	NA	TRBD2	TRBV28	TGTGCCAGCAGTTTGGGCCTAGCGGGAGGCACCTACAATGAGCAGTTCTTC	CASSLGLAGGTYNEQFF
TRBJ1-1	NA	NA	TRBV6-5	TGTGCCAGCAGTTCAGATACCTTCAAAGAAGCTTTCTTT	CASSSDTFKEAFF
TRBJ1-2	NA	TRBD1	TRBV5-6	TGTGCCAGCAGCGACGGGACAGGAGCTACTAACTATGGCTACACCTTC	CASSDGTGATNYGYTF
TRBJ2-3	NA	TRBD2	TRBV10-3	TGTGCCATCAGTACCGGGACTAGCGGGGACGCAGATACGCAGTATTTT	CAISTGTSGDADTQYF
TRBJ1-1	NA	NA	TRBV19	TGTGCCAGTAGTACCAGGGGAAAGGGCACTGAAGCTTTCTTT	CASSTRGKGTEAFF
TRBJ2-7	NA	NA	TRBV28	TGTGCCAGCACCCCCCAGACAGGCCGCTCCTACGAGCAGTACTTC	CASTPQTGRSYEQYF
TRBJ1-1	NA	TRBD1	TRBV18	TGTGCCAGCTCACCTGACAGGGGGAACACTGAAGCTTTCTTT	CASSPDRGNTEAFF
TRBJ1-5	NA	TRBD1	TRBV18	TGTGCCAGCTCCCCCGGGACAGGGGGCCCGAGGATCCAGCATTTT	CASSPGTGGPRIQHF
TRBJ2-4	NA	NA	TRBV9	TGTGCCAGCAGCCGTGGGGACCAAGGGGGCAAAAACATTCAGTACTTC	CASSRGDQGGKNIQYF
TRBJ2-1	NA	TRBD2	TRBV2	TGTGCCAGCAGTGAAGGACTAGCGGGTTACAATGAGCAGTTCTTC	CASSEGLAGYNEQFF
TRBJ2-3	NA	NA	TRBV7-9	TGTGCCAGCAGCCCAAGAGGGCCCGATACGCAGTATTTT	CASSPRGPDTQYF